This entry lists 12 T cell receptor beta chains sequenced from one sample in a study of shared clonotypes between healthy human individuals (dated by TCRdb to about 2020). Library prep was done by the immunoSEQ multiplex PCR assay. TCRdb took over this immuneACCESS table, retaining in-frame rearrangements with V and J assigned. Such tables are incomplete; in checked studies, under half of the missing clones stem from an unresolved V gene, and the remainder is unexplained. This sample gives roughly 2,300,000 clones in total; about nine tenths of them show up just once. The top ten clonotypes cover roughly 0.34% of the sample. Specimen: naive CD4+ T cells from PBMCs. In the paper's terms, the cell subset or site label means: CD45RA+ positively selected. Receptor source: a man younger than 35 in good health. Some clones in this sample may be carry-over from other donors' samples.

The genes are TRBV5-1 and TRBJ2-6; 8 nucleotides align to TRBD1. Losses at the gene ends were 6 bases for V and 1 base for J; bases not matched to a gene: 15. The CDR3 length is 19 residues. Germline values: CDR1 SGHRS, CDR2 YFSETQ. CDR3 region: CASTLGAGTGPSGANVLTF. CDR3 DNA sequence: TGCGCCAGCACCCTAGGGGCCGGGACAGGTCCATCTGGGGCCAACGTCCTGACTTTC.

The rearrangement joins TRBV10-3 to TRBJ1-1; D uncertain. With 3 bases removed from V and 5 bases from J, the gap between germline ends came to 10 bases. The CDR3 spans 13 residues. Germline loops: CDR1 ENHRY, CDR2 SYGVKD. In nucleotides, the CDR3 is TGTGCCATCAGTGAACGGGGTCGGACTGAAGCTTTCTTT. Translating gives CAISERGRTEAFF.

J is TRBJ1-3 and V is TRBV5-1; weak D call: TRBD1 (6 bases). The CDR3 is made up of 16 amino acids. Trimming cost V 2 bases and J 0 bases, with 12 bases left between them. The germline gives CDR1 SGHRS, CDR2 YFSETQ. The CDR3 spells CASSLPGQSSGNTIYF. The CDR3 DNA reads as TGCGCCAGCAGCTTACCAGGACAGAGCTCTGGAAACACCATATATTTT.

In regard to this clone: The same CDR3 can be traced to other DNA sequences in this sample. The CDR3 loop reads CASSLIPTDTQYF. The DNA for the CDR3 is TGCGCCAGCAGCTTGATCCCTACAGATACGCAGTATTTT. V usage is TRBV5-1 and J usage is TRBJ2-3; D call uncertain. The CDR3 totals 13 residues. V gave up 1 base and J gave up 3 bases, with 6 bases separating them. Germline-derived CDR1 and CDR2 are SGHRS and YFSETQ.

The chain employs TRBV9 and TRBJ2-5; TRBD2 matches 7 bases. The CDR3 consists of 15 residues. Germline loops: CDR1 SGDLS, CDR2 YYNGEE. Germline trimming cut 7 bases from V and 2 bases from J; bases unmatched to any gene: 11. The DNA of the CDR3 is TGTGCCAGCTCAGCTAGCGGTATACAGCAAGAGACCCAGTACTTC. It translates to CASSASGIQQETQYF.

The J gene is TRBJ2-5, the V gene TRBV5-1; 9 nucleotides agree with TRBD2. The trim removed 5 bases at V and 2 bases at J, leaving 7 bases unmatched. Germline CDR1 SGHRS, CDR2 YFSETQ. CDR3 size: 15 residues. The CDR3 nucleotides read TGCGCCAGCAGAAAATGGACTAGCGTTCAAGAGACCCAGTACTTC. As protein: CASRKWTSVQETQYF.

This chain links TRBV9 with TRBJ2-2, with TRBD2 identical over 9 bases. Germline V gives CDR1 SGDLS, CDR2 YYNGEE. The CDR3 has 15 amino acids. J gave up 5 bases and V 2 bases, and 4 bases lay outside the gene matches. The CDR3 protein is CASSVLAGPTGELFF. The DNA of the CDR3 is TGTGCCAGCAGCGTGCTAGCGGGACCGACCGGGGAGCTGTTTTTT.

The rearrangement uses TRBV11-3 and TRBJ2-7; D gene ambiguous. Germline assignment: CDR1 SGHNT and CDR2 YENEEA. V lost 3 bases to trimming and J lost 6 bases, with 12 bases between them. The CDR3 spans 13 residues. CDR3 amino acids: CASSFRRQSEQYF. CDR3 bases: TGTGCCAGCAGCTTCCGGCGTCAGTCCGAGCAGTACTTC.

The J gene is TRBJ2-5, the V gene TRBV30; D might be TRBD1 or TRBD2, each matching 5 bases. The CDR3 extends over 14 amino acids. From germline, CDR1 is GTSNPN and CDR2 SVGIG (reference sequence). V lost 2 bases and J lost 2, with 12 bases in between. The CDR3: CAWSRGGPQETQYF. CDR3 nucleotides: TGTGCCTGGAGTCGGGGCGGCCCACAAGAGACCCAGTACTTC.

Comment on this clone: The same CDR3 is also encoded by other DNA sequences in this sample. The chain uses TRBV7-9 and TRBJ1-3, with D uncertain. Germline V gene lookup returns CDR1 SEHNR and CDR2 FQNEAQ (reference sequence). The length of the CDR3 is 11 residues. V dropped 4 bases and J dropped 10 bases, with 8 bases sitting between them. CDR3 region: CASSSGGTIYF. CDR3 in DNA: TGTGCCAGCAGCTCGGGAGGGACCATATATTTT. Variable domain in full (rest from reference TRBV7-9 and TRBJ1-3): DTGVSQNPRHKITKRGQNVTFRCDPISEHNRLYWYRQTLGQGPEFLTYFQNEAQLEKSRLLSDRFSAERPKGSFSTLEIQRTEQGDSAMYLCASSSGGTIYFGEGSWLTVV.

The gene calls are TRBV18 and TRBJ2-7; D possibly corresponds to TRBD2 (5 bases). The CDR3 loop spans 14 amino acids. Between the trimmed V and J ends, which lost 5 bases and 6 bases, there was a span of 17 bases. CDR1 KGHSH and CDR2 LQKENI come from the germline V gene. The chain's CDR3 is CASSARVGSGEQYF. CDR3 sequence (DNA): TGTGCCAGCTCAGCAAGGGTGGGGAGCGGCGAGCAGTACTTC.

The chain joins TRBV5-5 to TRBJ2-3; perhaps TRBD2 as D (6 bases). Germline-derived CDR1 and CDR2 are SGHKS and YYEKEE (reference sequence). With 0 bases removed from V and 2 bases from J, the gap between germline ends came to 13 bases. The CDR3 loop spans 16 amino acids. For the CDR3, the DNA is TGTGCCAGCAGCTTGGTGTCGGGGGTGGCCACAGATACGCAGTATTTT. It is translated as CASSLVSGVATDTQYF. Combining the CDR3 with reference TRBV5-5 and TRBJ2-3 gives the whole variable domain DAGVTQSPTHLIKTRGQQVTLRCSPISGHKSVSWYQQVLGQGPQFIFQYYEKEERGRGNFPDRFSARQFPNYSSELNVNALLLGDSALYLCASSLVSGVATDTQYFGPGTRLTVL.